This T cell receptor beta chain was documented in a study of response to subunit inactivated influenza vaccine. This clonotype was found many times. The germline gives CDR1 MNHEY, CDR2 SMNVEV (reference sequence). This CDR3 spans 15 amino acids. Trimming cost V 7 bases and J 5 bases, with 19 bases left between them. TCRdb fed the RT-PCR reads into MiXCR, producing one record per CDR3 protein. Altogether under 200,000 distinct CDR3 sequences are present, approximately 12% being singletons, with the ten largest covering around 35%. The sequence was obtained from a man aged 50-75 years who received an inactivated influenza vaccine. The genes are TRBV27 and TRBJ2-3, with D possibly TRBD2 on 7 matching bases. The specimen was CD8+ T cells sorted from PBMCs, collected about 24 months after vaccination. The CDR3 DNA reads as TGTGCCAGCACCCCTCTAGGGGGGGCAAGAGATACGCAGTATTTT. This codes for CASTPLGGARDTQYF.